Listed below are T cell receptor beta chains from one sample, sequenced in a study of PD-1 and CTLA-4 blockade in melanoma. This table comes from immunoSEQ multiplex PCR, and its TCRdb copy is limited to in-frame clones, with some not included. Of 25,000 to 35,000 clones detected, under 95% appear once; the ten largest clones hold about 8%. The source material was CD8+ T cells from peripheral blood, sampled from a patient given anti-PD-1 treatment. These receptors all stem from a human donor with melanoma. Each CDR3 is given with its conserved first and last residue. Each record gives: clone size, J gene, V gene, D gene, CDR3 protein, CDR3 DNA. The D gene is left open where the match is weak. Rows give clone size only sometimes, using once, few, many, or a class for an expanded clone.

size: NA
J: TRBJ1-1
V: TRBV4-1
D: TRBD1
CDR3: CASSSRGLDEAFF
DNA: TGCGCCAGCAGCTCCAGGGGGTTGGATGAAGCTTTCTTT

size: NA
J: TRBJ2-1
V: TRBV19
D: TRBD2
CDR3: CASSPRTSGSNNEQFF
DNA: TGTGCCAGTAGTCCCCGGACTAGCGGGAGTAACAATGAGCAGTTCTTC

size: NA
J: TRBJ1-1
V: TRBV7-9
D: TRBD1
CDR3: CASSPDRVNTEAFF
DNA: TGTGCCAGCAGCCCTGACAGGGTAAACACTGAAGCTTTCTTT

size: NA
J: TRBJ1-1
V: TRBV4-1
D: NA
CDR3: CASSVQGPLGTEAFF
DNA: TGCGCCAGCAGCGTACAGGGACCTCTAGGGACTGAAGCTTTCTTT

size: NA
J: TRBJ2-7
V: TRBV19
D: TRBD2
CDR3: CASSILAGGSYEQYF
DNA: TGTGCCAGTAGTATTCTTGCGGGGGGCTCCTACGAGCAGTACTTC

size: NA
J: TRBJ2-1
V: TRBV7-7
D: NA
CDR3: CASSTGVESYNEQFF
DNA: TGTGCTAGCAGCACGGGAGTAGAGTCCTACAATGAGCAGTTCTTC

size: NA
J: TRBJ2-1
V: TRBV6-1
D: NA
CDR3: CASSESTGGGSNEQFF
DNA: TGTGCCAGCAGTGAATCCACAGGGGGGGGATCCAATGAGCAGTTCTTC

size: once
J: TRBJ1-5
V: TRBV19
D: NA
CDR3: CASSPGYSNQPQHF
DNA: TGTGCCAGTAGTCCGGGGTATAGCAATCAGCCCCAGCATTTT

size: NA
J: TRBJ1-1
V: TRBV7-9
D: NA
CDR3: CASSLAVEAFF
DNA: TGTGCCAGCAGCTTAGCGGTTGAAGCTTTCTTT

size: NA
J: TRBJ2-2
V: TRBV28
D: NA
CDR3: CASIRGAGELFF
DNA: TGTGCCAGCATCAGGGGGGCCGGGGAGCTGTTTTTT

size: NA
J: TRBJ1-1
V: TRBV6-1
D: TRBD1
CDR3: CASSEGTGGTEAFF
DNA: TGTGCCAGCAGTGAAGGGACAGGGGGAACTGAAGCTTTCTTT

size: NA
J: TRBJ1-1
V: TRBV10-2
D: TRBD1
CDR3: CASSASGTGVTEAFF
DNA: TGCGCCAGCAGTGCCTCCGGGACAGGTGTGACTGAAGCTTTCTTT

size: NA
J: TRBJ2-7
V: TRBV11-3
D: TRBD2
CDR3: CASSRSGVSYEQYF
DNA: TGTGCCAGCAGCCGTAGCGGGGTAAGCTACGAGCAGTACTTC

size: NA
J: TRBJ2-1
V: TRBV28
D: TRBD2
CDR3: CASSFVTSGILRSNEQFF
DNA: TGTGCCAGCAGTTTTGTGACTAGCGGGATTCTAAGGTCCAATGAGCAGTTCTTC

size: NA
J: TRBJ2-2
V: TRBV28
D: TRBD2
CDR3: CASSPGLAANTGELFF
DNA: TGTGCCAGCAGCCCCGGACTAGCGGCGAACACCGGGGAGCTGTTTTTT

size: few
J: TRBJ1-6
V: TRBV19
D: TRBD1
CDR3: CASSEGQGYNSPLHF
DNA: TGTGCCAGTAGTGAGGGACAGGGTTATAATTCACCCCTCCACTTT

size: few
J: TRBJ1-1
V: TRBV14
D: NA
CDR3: CASSHDRLSNTEAFF
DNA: TGTGCCAGCAGCCACGACAGATTATCAAACACTGAAGCTTTCTTT

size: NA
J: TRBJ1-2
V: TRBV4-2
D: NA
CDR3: CASGSLDHGYTF
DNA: TGTGCCAGCGGAAGCCTCGACCACGGCTACACCTTC

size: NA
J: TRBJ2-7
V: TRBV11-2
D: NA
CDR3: CASSLIGLGNEQYF
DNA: TGTGCCAGCAGCTTGATCGGCCTGGGGAACGAGCAGTACTTC

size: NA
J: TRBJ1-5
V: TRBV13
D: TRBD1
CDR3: CASSRMGQGNQPQHF
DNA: TGTGCCAGCAGCCGGATGGGACAGGGAAATCAGCCCCAGCATTTT

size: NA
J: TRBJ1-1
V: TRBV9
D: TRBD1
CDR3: CASSATGGRAEAFF
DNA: TGTGCCAGCAGCGCGACAGGGGGCAGGGCTGAAGCTTTCTTT

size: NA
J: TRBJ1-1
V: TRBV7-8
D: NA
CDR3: CASSLQGHTEAFF
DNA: TGTGCCAGCAGCTTACAAGGGCACACTGAAGCTTTCTTT

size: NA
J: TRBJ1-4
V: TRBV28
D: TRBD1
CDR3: CASSPRDRVTDEKLFF
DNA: TGTGCCAGCAGCCCCCGGGACAGGGTGACGGATGAAAAACTGTTTTTT

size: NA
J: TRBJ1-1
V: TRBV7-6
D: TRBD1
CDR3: CASTDLRQGKAEAFF
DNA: TGTGCCAGCACCGACTTGAGACAGGGGAAGGCTGAAGCTTTCTTT

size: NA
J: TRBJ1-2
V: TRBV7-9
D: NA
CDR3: CASTAFGETGYTF
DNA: TGTGCCAGCACCGCTTTTGGGGAAACGGGCTACACCTTC

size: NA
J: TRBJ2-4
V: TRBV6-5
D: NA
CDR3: CASSDGRKDIQYF
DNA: TGTGCCAGCAGCGACGGGCGGAAGGACATTCAGTACTTC

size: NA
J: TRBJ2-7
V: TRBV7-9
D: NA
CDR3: CASSLALAGNYEQYF
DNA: TGTGCCAGCAGCTTAGCGCTGGCAGGGAATTACGAGCAGTACTTC

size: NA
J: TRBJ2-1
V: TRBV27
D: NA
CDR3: CASSSRQSSYNEQFF
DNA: TGTGCCAGCAGTTCCAGACAGTCCTCCTACAATGAGCAGTTCTTC

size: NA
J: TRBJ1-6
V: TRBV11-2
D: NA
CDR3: CASSLDPSSYNSPLHF
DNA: TGTGCCAGCAGCTTAGACCCGAGCTCCTATAATTCACCCCTCCACTTT

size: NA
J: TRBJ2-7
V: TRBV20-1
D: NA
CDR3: CSARLVSEQYF
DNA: TGCAGTGCTAGACTAGTGAGCGAGCAGTACTTC

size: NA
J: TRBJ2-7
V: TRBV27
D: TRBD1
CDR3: CASRSRGLYEQYF
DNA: TGTGCCAGCAGGAGCAGGGGGCTTTACGAGCAGTACTTC

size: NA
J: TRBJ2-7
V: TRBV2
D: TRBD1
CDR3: CASSAQGDTKIEQYF
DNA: TGTGCCAGCAGTGCCCAGGGGGATACGAAAATCGAGCAGTACTTC

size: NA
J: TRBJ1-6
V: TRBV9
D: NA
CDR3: CASSRTQGGSYNSPLHF
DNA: TGTGCCAGCAGCAGGACCCAGGGAGGCTCCTATAATTCACCCCTCCACTTT